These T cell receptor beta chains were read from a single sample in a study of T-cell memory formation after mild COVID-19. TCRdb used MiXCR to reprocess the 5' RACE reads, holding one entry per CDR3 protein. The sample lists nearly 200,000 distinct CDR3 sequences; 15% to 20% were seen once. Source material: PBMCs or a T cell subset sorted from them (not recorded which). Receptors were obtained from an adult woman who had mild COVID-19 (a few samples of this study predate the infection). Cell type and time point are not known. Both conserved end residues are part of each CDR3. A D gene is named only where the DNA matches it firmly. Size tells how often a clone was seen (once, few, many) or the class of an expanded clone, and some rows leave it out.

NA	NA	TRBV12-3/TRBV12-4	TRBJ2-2	TGTGCCAGCAGTCCCCAGGGGGGGGTTAACACCGGGGAGCTGTTTTTT	CASSPQGGVNTGELFF
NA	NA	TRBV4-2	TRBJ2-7	TGTGCCAGCAGCCAAGATCCCACAGGCTCCTACGAGCAGTACTTC	CASSQDPTGSYEQYF
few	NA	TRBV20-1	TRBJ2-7	TGCAGTGCTAGAGATTCAGGCGGGGACCGCTACGAGCAGTACTTC	CSARDSGGDRYEQYF
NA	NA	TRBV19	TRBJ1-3	TGTGCCAGTAGTTCTGAGGGGGGAAACACCATATATTTT	CASSSEGGNTIYF
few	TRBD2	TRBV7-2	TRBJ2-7	TGTGCCAGCAGCTCTCATATTAGCGGGCCCTCCTACGAGCAGTACTTC	CASSSHISGPSYEQYF
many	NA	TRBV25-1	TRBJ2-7	TGTGCCAGCAGTGAGACAGGAAACTCCTACGAGCAGTACTTC	CASSETGNSYEQYF
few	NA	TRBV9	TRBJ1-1	TGTGCCAGCAGTGCGGGACATATGAACACTGAAGCTTTCTTT	CASSAGHMNTEAFF
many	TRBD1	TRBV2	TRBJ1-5	TGTGCCAGCAGTGGAACTTCCGGGACAGTTTATAGCAATCAGCCCCAGCATTTT	CASSGTSGTVYSNQPQHF
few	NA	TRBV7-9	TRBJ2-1	TGTGCCAGCAGCTTCGGGGGCGCAAGCAATGAGCAGTTCTTC	CASSFGGASNEQFF
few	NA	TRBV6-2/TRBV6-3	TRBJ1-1	TGTGCCAGCACCCGGGAAACTCGGGCTTTCTTT	CASTRETRAFF
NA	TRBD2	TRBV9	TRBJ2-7	TGTGCCAGCAGCAGACTAGCGGGAGGGTACGAGCAGTACTTC	CASSRLAGGYEQYF
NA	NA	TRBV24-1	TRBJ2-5	TGTGCCACCAGTGATTTTGGAGAGACCCAGTACTTC	CATSDFGETQYF
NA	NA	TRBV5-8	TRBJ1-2	TGTGCCAGCAGCTTAGGTGGCTATAACTATGGCTACACCTTC	CASSLGGYNYGYTF